The 8 T cell receptor beta chains reported below all come from one sample, sequenced in a study of control samples from healthy donors and cancer patients. Clones were read by immunoSEQ multiplex PCR, and TCRdb kept only the in-frame ones, dropping some. The table lists about 86,000 clones, 70% to 90% of them singletons. The specimen was PBMCs. These TCRs come from a woman aged 50 to 65 with colorectal cancer.

This chain links TRBV7-8 with TRBJ2-5, with a weak D call TRBD2 (5 bases). The CDR3 length is 17 residues. In germline, CDR1 is SGHVS, CDR2 FQNEAQ. V lost 5 bases and J 1 base, leaving 20 bases between the germline ends. In DNA, the CDR3 is TGTGCCAGCAGCCCGCCGCGGGTAACCGGTACCCAAGAGACCCAGTACTTC. Amino acid sequence: CASSPPRVTGTQETQYF.

V gene TRBV10-1 combines with J gene TRBJ2-2; D is unresolved. The CDR3 covers 16 residues. V lost 2 bases and J 4 bases, leaving 14 bases between the germline ends. Germline CDR1 reads WNHNN; CDR2 reads SYGVQD (reference sequence). The CDR3 loop is CASSERLGLGTGELFF. DNA for the CDR3: TGCGCCAGCAGTGAGAGGCTAGGCTTAGGCACCGGGGAGCTGTTTTTT.

The V call is TRBV4-1, the J call TRBJ1-2; no definite D call. V was clipped by 0 bases and J by 8 bases, with 13 bases between them. CDR3 length: 14 amino acids. Germline V lookup: CDR1 MGHRA, CDR2 YSYEKL. The CDR3 region has the DNA TGCGCCAGCAGCCAAGATATTGGGGTCCGGGGCTACACCTTC. This codes for CASSQDIGVRGYTF.

The V gene is TRBV7-8, the J gene TRBJ2-3, with 13 bases lining up with TRBD2. Germline lookup yields CDR1 SGHVS and CDR2 FQNEAQ. CDR3 length equals 16 residues. J was trimmed by 10 bases and V by 5 bases; bases with no gene match: 12. CDR3 DNA: TGTGCCAGCAGCGGAGGGCTGGGACTAGCGGGGAAGTCGCAGTATTTT. This sequence encodes CASSGGLGLAGKSQYF.

The J gene is TRBJ2-5, the V gene TRBV2; D may correspond to TRBD1 or TRBD2 (5 bases each). Germline CDR1 is SNHLY and CDR2 is FYNNEI. Between the trimmed V and J ends, which lost 6 bases and 4 bases, there was a span of 18 bases. This CDR3 comprises 15 residues. CDR3 protein: CASSGDPARVETQYF. Here the CDR3 DNA reads TGTGCCAGCAGCGGGGACCCAGCGCGCGTAGAGACCCAGTACTTC.

The chain recombines TRBV12-3 or TRBV12-4 with TRBJ2-1; D is possibly TRBD1 (6 bases). V was cut by 9 bases and J by 5 bases, with 14 bases left in between. CDR3 length: 13 residues. The CDR3 nucleotides read TGTGCCAGTGAGAGAGGGGGAAACAATGAGCAGTTCTTC. Protein sequence: CASERGGNNEQFF.

In DNA, the CDR3 is TGTGCCAGCAGCCAAGTCGCATCGTCCTCTGGAAACACCATATATTTT. It is translated as CASSQVASSSGNTIYF. The rearrangement joins TRBV14 to TRBJ1-3; D gene unclear. Germline V gene lookup returns CDR1 SGHDN and CDR2 FVKESK. CDR3 length: 16 amino acids. Trimming took 1 base from V and 0 from J, leaving 10 bases between them.

The chain employs TRBV28 and TRBJ2-2; the match to TRBD2 covers 11 bases. Trimming took 6 bases from V and 2 from J; bases not matched to a gene: 5. The CDR3 is 16 amino acids. The V gene's germline CDR1 is MDHEN and CDR2 SYDVKM. CDR3 nucleotide sequence: TGTGCCAGCAGATTTAGCGGGGGGGTAAACACCGGGGAGCTGTTTTTT. It specifies CASRFSGGVNTGELFF.